A single sample is the source of the 3 T cell receptor beta chains below, sequenced in a study of monozygotic twins with inflammatory bowel disease. TCRdb re-called the 5' RACE reads and catalogs CDR3 proteins one per entry, DNA excluded. This sample carries fewer than 200,000 distinct CDR3 sequences, with approximately 2.5% going to the ten biggest clones. The sample was blood. The receptors shown here come from a human donor with ulcerative colitis or Crohn's disease, or a healthy co-twin of an affected twin (not recorded which).

J is TRBJ2-7 and V is TRBV20-1; TCRdb lists TRBD1, though no DNA is available to test this call. The CDR3 totals 15 residues. CDR1 and CDR2 from the germline V gene are DFQATT and SNEGSKA (reference sequence). The CDR3 loop is CSASDRDRGHYEQYF.

The chain carries TRBV7-3 and TRBJ2-1. Germline loops: CDR1 SGHTA, CDR2 FQGTGA. This CDR3 region has 12 residues. The CDR3 here is CASSSEWGEQFF.

The chain employs TRBV5-1 and TRBJ2-7. The CDR3 consists of 15 residues. Germline CDR1 and CDR2: SGHRS and YFSETQ. The CDR3: CASSLSSAVRYEQYF.